These 29 T cell receptor beta chains originate from one sample sequenced in a study of OX40 agonist ivuxolimab in advanced cancers. Assay: immunoSEQ multiplex PCR; the TCRdb copy retains only in-frame clones and omits some. The sample yields roughly 50,000 clones, roughly 84% seen once. Specimen: CD4+ or CD8+ T cells sorted from blood, collected in a trial of the OX40 agonist ivuxolimab. These receptors were collected from an adult with an advanced solid tumor such as melanoma, head and neck, liver or kidney cancer.

The chain carries TRBV19 and TRBJ2-6, with D possibly being TRBD1 or TRBD2 (6 bases each). CDR3 length equals 18 residues. CDR1 LNHDA and CDR2 SQIVND come from the germline V gene (reference sequence). The V and J ends lost 5 bases and 1 base respectively, with 18 bases between them. CDR3 sequence (DNA): TGTGCCAGTAGTTCCGGGGGCCCTTTAGGATCTGGGGCCAACGTCCTGACTTTC. It is translated as CASSSGGPLGSGANVLTF.

The rearrangement joins TRBV5-1 to TRBJ1-2, with a weak D call TRBD1 (5 bases). The CDR3 totals 13 residues. V was clipped by 5 bases and J by 8 bases, with 16 bases between them. CDR1 and CDR2 from the germline V gene are SGHRS and YFSETQ. The CDR3 DNA reads as TGCGCCAGCAGATCAGGGACGGACGAGGGCTACACCTTC. Translation gives CASRSGTDEGYTF.

The gene calls are TRBV5-6 and TRBJ1-4; D ambiguous. The CDR3 has 15 amino acids. V shed 4 bases and J shed 0 bases, with 10 bases lying between them. CDR1 and CDR2 from the germline V gene are SGHDT and YYEEEE. The CDR3 DNA is TGTGCCAGCAGCCCGTCGGGTGCAACTAATGAAAAACTGTTTTTT. Protein product: CASSPSGATNEKLFF.

J is TRBJ1-5 and V is TRBV19; 8 bases agree with TRBD1. CDR1 and CDR2 from the germline V gene are LNHDA and SQIVND (reference sequence). V gave up 3 bases and J gave up 5 bases; unmatched junction bases: 9. There are 16 residues in the CDR3. CDR3: CASSIVGRGLDQPQHF. CDR3 in DNA: TGTGCCAGTAGTATCGTCGGCAGGGGGCTGGATCAGCCCCAGCATTTT.

The chain combines TRBV2 with TRBJ2-7; 9 bases match TRBD1. Trimming took 6 bases from V and 6 from J; bases not matched to a gene: 9. The CDR3 has 14 residues. Per the germline V gene, CDR1 is SNHLY and CDR2 is FYNNEI. The CDR3 loop reads CASSRDRDLREQYF. CDR3 DNA: TGTGCCAGCAGCCGGGACAGGGACCTCCGCGAGCAGTACTTC.

This chain joins TRBV28 and TRBJ2-5; 9 positions match TRBD1. Germline lookup yields CDR1 MDHEN and CDR2 SYDVKM. This CDR3 is 16 amino acids long. The V and J ends lost 3 bases and 11 bases, in that order; junction bases with no gene match: 16. For the CDR3, the DNA is TGTGCCAGCAGTTTCACTTTGGGACAGGGTGGCTTTGAGCAGTACTTC. This translates into CASSFTLGQGGFEQYF.

V is TRBV9 and J is TRBJ1-2; D might be TRBD1 (6 bases). Germline V gene sequence: CDR1 SGDLS, CDR2 YYNGEE. The V and J ends lost 5 bases and 3 bases respectively, with 17 bases between them. The CDR3 length is 15 residues. CDR3 protein: CASSKGQGLDYGYTF. DNA for the CDR3: TGTGCCAGCAGTAAAGGTCAGGGGCTGGACTATGGCTACACCTTC. Combining the CDR3 with reference TRBV9 and TRBJ1-2 gives the whole variable domain DSGVTQTPKHLITATGQRVTLRCSPRSGDLSVYWYQQSLDQGLQFLIQYYNGEERAKGNILERFSAQQFPDLHSELNLSSLELGDSALYFCASSKGQGLDYGYTFGSGTRLTVV.

The chain has TRBV6-1 and TRBJ2-2, with D uncertain. Germline V lookup: CDR1 MNHNS, CDR2 SASEGT. Trimming left V 2 bases short and J 2 bases short, with 12 bases between. CDR3 length: 16 residues. The CDR3 bases are TGTGCCAGCAGTGAAAAAAGGACGGTAAACACCGGGGAGCTGTTTTTT. Its translation is CASSEKRTVNTGELFF.

The rearrangement uses TRBV5-1 and TRBJ1-1, with D uncertain. Germline CDR1 reads SGHRS; CDR2 reads YFSETQ. The CDR3 loop spans 13 amino acids. V was trimmed by 4 bases and J by 6 bases, leaving 13 bases between them. CDR3 amino acids: CASSTRTDSEAFF. The CDR3 DNA follows: TGCGCCAGCAGCACCCGGACGGACTCTGAAGCTTTCTTT.

This sequence joins TRBV19 and TRBJ2-2, with D unclear. The V end was cut by 4 bases, the J end by 5 bases, with 17 bases between. The germline V gene encodes CDR1 LNHDA and CDR2 SQIVND (reference sequence). The CDR3 extends over 16 amino acids. The CDR3 sequence: CASSRAGWRGTGELFF. The CDR3 DNA is TGTGCCAGTAGTAGGGCCGGGTGGCGAGGAACCGGGGAGCTGTTTTTT.

This chain uses TRBV7-6 with TRBJ2-7; TRBD2 agrees at 7 bases. This CDR3 region has 15 residues. Losses at the gene ends were 0 bases for V and 3 bases for J; bases not matched to a gene: 5. CDR1 and CDR2 from the germline V gene are SGHVS and FNYEAQ. CDR3 residues: CASSLASGVHYEQYF. CDR3 nucleotide sequence: TGTGCCAGCAGCTTAGCGAGCGGGGTACACTACGAGCAGTACTTC.

This chain links TRBV6-1 with TRBJ2-7, with D perhaps assigned TRBD1 or TRBD2 (5 bases each). In germline, CDR1 is MNHNS, CDR2 SASEGT. The CDR3 is made up of 14 amino acids. V lost 2 bases and J lost 6, with 14 bases in between. CDR3 sequence reads: CASSERGTQGEQYV. CDR3 in DNA: TGTGCCAGCAGTGAAAGAGGGACCCAGGGCGAGCAGTACGTC.

The gene calls are TRBV19 and TRBJ2-1; D may be TRBD1 or TRBD2 (5 bases each). V gave up 7 bases and J gave up 3 bases, with 13 bases separating them. The CDR3 runs 14 residues. The V gene's germline CDR1 is LNHDA and CDR2 SQIVND (reference sequence). The CDR3 loop is CASMRDGFYNEQFF. The CDR3 region has the DNA TGTGCCAGTATGAGGGACGGCTTCTACAATGAGCAGTTCTTC.

The chain couples TRBV7-2 to TRBJ2-5, with D unclear. In germline, CDR1 is SGHTA, CDR2 FQGNSA. Trimming removed 0 bases from V and 5 bases from J, with 1 base in between. The CDR3 contains 11 residues. This CDR3 is CASSLAETQYF. CDR3 DNA sequence: TGTGCCAGCAGCTTAGCGGAGACCCAGTACTTC.

CDR3 coding DNA: TGCAGCGTTGCCAGGGAGGGGGCTTACACCTTC. Translating it yields CSVAREGAYTF. This chain uses TRBV29-1 with TRBJ1-2, with 7 bases that match TRBD1. The germline V gene encodes CDR1 SQVTM and CDR2 ANQGSEA. CDR3 size: 11 residues. J lost 11 bases, V lost 4 bases, and 7 bases had no gene match.

The gene calls are TRBV5-1 and TRBJ1-1; a weak D match, TRBD1 (5 bases). The CDR3 has 12 amino acids. CDR1 is SGHRS and CDR2 is YFSETQ in the germline V gene. Trimming removed 0 bases at V and 8 bases at J, with 8 bases between. CDR3 loop: CASSLDGGEAFF. In DNA, the CDR3 is TGCGCCAGCAGCTTGGATGGGGGGGAAGCTTTCTTT.

The V and J genes are TRBV5-1 and TRBJ1-1; D may be TRBD1 (5 bases). There are 13 residues in the CDR3. The V gene's germline CDR1 is SGHRS and CDR2 YFSETQ. V was clipped by 7 bases and J by 7 bases, with 17 bases between them. In DNA form, the CDR3 reads TGCGCCAGCGGCCGGGACCCCGGGGGTGAAGCTTTCTTT. Its protein is CASGRDPGGEAFF.

The chain has TRBV6-5 and TRBJ2-2; D remains unclear. V was shortened by 6 bases and J by 4 bases, with 12 bases between the two germline ends. Germline CDR1 MNHEY, CDR2 SVGAGI. This CDR3 comprises 14 residues. The CDR3 DNA follows: TGTGCCAGCAGGAAAGGACGGGCCACCGGGGAGCTGTTTTTT. Residues: CASRKGRATGELFF.

The V call is TRBV5-5, the J call TRBJ2-5; D is uncertain. The V gene lost 5 bases and the J gene lost 2 bases, with 16 bases spanning the gap. The CDR3 covers 15 residues. CDR1 SGHKS and CDR2 YYEKEE come from the germline V gene (reference sequence). CDR3 nucleotide sequence: TGTGCCAGCAGATTCGGACCCGAACCTCAAGAGACCCAGTACTTC. It encodes CASRFGPEPQETQYF.

The chain employs TRBV14 and TRBJ1-2, with 8 bases that match TRBD1. CDR3 length: 16 residues. The V segment lost 1 base and the J segment 5 bases; nucleotides outside the gene matches: 9. Per the germline V gene, CDR1 is SGHDN and CDR2 is FVKESK. The CDR3 loop reads CASSQVHGQGGYGYTF. The CDR3 coding sequence is TGTGCCAGCAGCCAAGTACACGGACAGGGAGGTTATGGCTACACCTTC.

The J gene is TRBJ1-2, the V gene TRBV6-1; TRBD1 matches 8 bases. This CDR3 contains 14 residues. Per germline, CDR1 MNHNS and CDR2 SASEGT. The junction had 10 bases not matched to a gene; V was cut back by 8 bases and J by 5 bases. This CDR3 reads CASSWTGLEYGYTF. CDR3 DNA sequence: TGTGCCAGCTCATGGACAGGGTTAGAGTATGGCTACACCTTC.

This chain joins TRBV18 and TRBJ2-3, with unresolved D. Trimming took off 3 bases at V and 1 base at J, with 11 bases between the two ends. The CDR3 has 15 residues. The germline V gene has CDR1 KGHSH and CDR2 LQKENI. In DNA, the CDR3 is TGTGCCAGCTCACCTGGCCTCTTACGCACAGATACGCAGTATTTT. It is translated as CASSPGLLRTDTQYF.

The chain links TRBV5-1 to TRBJ2-2; 8 bases align to TRBD2. CDR1 and CDR2 from the germline V gene are SGHRS and YFSETQ. V lost 5 bases, J lost 0 bases, and 6 bases stayed unmatched. The CDR3 has 16 residues. The CDR3 bases are TGCGCCAGCAGTCGTGAGCGGGGGACGAACACCGGGGAGCTGTTTTTT. It codes for CASSRERGTNTGELFF.

The CDR3 region has the DNA TGCAGCGGGGGGACAGGGAACGGGGAGCAGTTCTTC. This gives the protein CSGGTGNGEQFF. The chain is built from TRBV29-1 and TRBJ2-1; 9 nucleotides agree with TRBD1. V lost 7 bases and J lost 10; bases outside the gene matches: 8. CDR1 is SQVTM and CDR2 is ANQGSEA in the germline V gene. This CDR3 has 12 amino acids.

The rearrangement joins TRBV28 to TRBJ2-7; 9 bases align to TRBD1. CDR1 and CDR2 from the germline V gene are MDHEN and SYDVKM. J gave up 2 bases and V 5 bases, and 4 bases lay outside the gene matches. The CDR3 runs to 14 residues. The CDR3 DNA reads TGTGCCAGCAGTAAACGGACAGGGGCCTACGAGCAGTACGTC. Its translation is CASSKRTGAYEQYV.

This clone is a singleton in its sample. Germline is not matched at one junction end, which may reflect a read error. The same CDR3 also results from other DNA sequences found in this sample. The chain couples TRBV7-3 to TRBJ1-1, with TRBD1 matching over 8 bases. From germline, CDR1 is SGHTA and CDR2 FQGTGA. The CDR3 contains 14 residues. The CDR3 bases are TGTGCCAGCAGCTTAACGGGGACAGGATCTGAAGCCTTCTTT. This translates into CASSLTGTGSEAFF.

This chain joins TRBV7-3 and TRBJ2-1, with 9 bases matching TRBD2. V shed 2 bases, J shed 15 bases, and the junction held 11 bases outside the gene matches. The CDR3 sequence is 14 residues long. Germline lookup yields CDR1 SGHTA and CDR2 FQGTGA. The CDR3 sequence: CASSLVAGENRLFF. CDR3 bases: TGTGCCAGCAGCTTAGTAGCGGGAGAGAACCGATTGTTCTTC.

J is TRBJ2-7 and V is TRBV2; TRBD1 is a possible D gene (6 bases). V was pared by 6 bases and J by 5 bases, with 14 bases between. The germline CDR1 and CDR2 sequences are SNHLY and FYNNEI. This CDR3 comprises 13 residues. CDR3 DNA: TGTGCCAGCAGACCTACAGGGTTCCACGAGCAGTACGTC. Translation gives CASRPTGFHEQYV.

The chain couples TRBV6-6 to TRBJ1-1; D is perhaps TRBD1 (6 bases). The CDR3 sequence is 14 residues long. Germline CDR1 is MNHNY and CDR2 is SVGAGI (reference sequence). V lost 0 bases and J lost 10, with 15 bases in between. The CDR3 nucleotides read TGTGCCAGCAGTTACTCGGCACAGGGCTTGCGAGCTTTCTTT. Translation gives CASSYSAQGLRAFF.